What follows are 10 T cell receptor beta chains derived from one specimen sequenced in a study of cytomegalovirus exposure and HLA in healthy donors (dated by TCRdb to the late 2010s). The library was prepared using the immunoSEQ multiplex PCR assay. For the multiplex PCR, a mixture combining 60 forward primers for TCR Vbeta segments and 13 reverse primers for TCR Jbeta segments was used. The table comes from immuneACCESS by way of TCRdb, which keeps in-frame sequences with V and J called. Part of the clones is missing from these tables; in studies checked, under half for an unresolved V gene and the rest for unknown reasons. For this sample there are just over 200,000 clones; under 70% appear just once. The top ten hold 2% to 3% of the sample. The specimen sequenced was PBMCs. The receptors were gathered from a man aged 40-49 years in good health and CMV-seropositive.

The rearrangement links TRBV18 to TRBJ2-7; 7 bases fit TRBD1. J was trimmed by 5 bases and V by 5 bases; bases with no gene match: 3. Germline V lookup: CDR1 KGHSH, CDR2 LQKENI. This CDR3 is 12 amino acids long. The CDR3 sequence is CASSTDRDEQYF. CDR3 in DNA: TGTGCCAGCTCAACTGACAGGGACGAGCAGTACTTC.

The chain couples TRBV5-6 to TRBJ2-3, with D perhaps TRBD1 (5 bases). The V gene's germline CDR1 is SGHDT and CDR2 YYEEEE. The CDR3 has 16 residues. V was pared by 4 bases and J by 6 bases, with 21 bases between. The CDR3 DNA reads as TGTGCCAGCAGCCAGGGCAGGGATTACGGCGTCGATACGCAGTATTTT. Translation: CASSQGRDYGVDTQYF. Based on the CDR3 plus reference TRBV5-6 and TRBJ2-3, the full variable domain is DAGVTQSPTHLIKTRGQQVTLRCSPKSGHDTVSWYQQALGQGPQFIFQYYEEEERQRGNFPDRFSGHQFPNYSSELNVNALLLGDSALYLCASSQGRDYGVDTQYFGPGTRLTVL.

The chain has TRBV6-1 and TRBJ2-6, with D possibly matching TRBD1 (6 bases). Per germline, CDR1 MNHNS and CDR2 SASEGT. The ends were cut back, 5 bases at V and 0 bases at J, with 8 bases in the middle. The CDR3 runs 15 residues. Here the CDR3 DNA reads TGTGCCAGCAGTAAGGACAGCTCTGGGGCCAACGTCCTGACTTTC. Translation gives CASSKDSSGANVLTF.

The rearrangement uses TRBV14 and TRBJ2-7, with D hard to call. Looked up from germline, CDR1 is SGHDN and CDR2 is FVKESK. Deletions cut 0 bases from V and 0 bases from J, with 15 bases between. The CDR3 has 17 amino acids. The DNA for the CDR3 is TGTGCCAGCAGCCAAGAGAAGGAGACGAAAAGCTCCTACGAGCAGTACTTC. Its protein is CASSQEKETKSSYEQYF.

Comment on this clone: The CDR3 ends on some other residue instead of the conserved phenylalanine or tryptophan, so this is likely a read error. The chain has TRBV19 and TRBJ1-6, with TRBD1 matching 8 bases. Germline CDR1 LNHDA, CDR2 SQIVND (reference sequence). The CDR3 covers 14 residues. V shed 3 bases and J 10 bases; nucleotides not matched to a gene: 5. This CDR3 reads CASSIQGAGSPLHS. CDR3 nucleotide sequence: TGTGCCAGTAGTATTCAGGGGGCTGGGTCACCCCTCCACTCT.

The chain links TRBV2 to TRBJ2-2; possible D gene TRBD2, 6 bases. The germline CDR1 and CDR2 sequences are SNHLY and FYNNEI. The V end was cut by 6 bases, the J end by 7 bases, with 15 bases between. The CDR3 sequence is 14 residues long. This chain's CDR3 is CASRRTLGGGELFF. In DNA form, the CDR3 reads TGTGCCAGCAGGAGGACATTGGGAGGCGGGGAGCTGTTTTTT.

This clone came up a few times. The rearrangement links TRBV5-1 to TRBJ1-1; tentative D call: TRBD1 (5 bases). Germline V CDR1 and CDR2: SGHRS, YFSETQ. The CDR3 sequence is 13 residues long. V lost 6 bases and J lost 3, with 12 bases in between. This CDR3 is CASKTGRYTEAFF. The CDR3 bases are TGCGCCAGCAAAACAGGACGATACACTGAAGCTTTCTTT.

The chain couples TRBV4-1 to TRBJ1-2; D is undetermined. The germline V gene encodes CDR1 MGHRA and CDR2 YSYEKL. Trimming shortened V by 0 bases and J by 4 bases, and 9 bases separated the two germline ends. This CDR3 comprises 14 residues. The CDR3 sequence is CASSQDGVGYGYTF. DNA of the CDR3: TGCGCCAGCAGCCAAGACGGGGTTGGCTATGGCTACACCTTC.

This chain links TRBV5-1 with TRBJ1-4, with 7 nucleotides matching TRBD1. Looked up from germline, CDR1 is SGHRS and CDR2 is YFSETQ. The V segment lost 4 bases and the J segment 5 bases; nucleotides outside the gene matches: 5. CDR3 length equals 14 residues. CDR3: CASSHGQENEKLFF. The DNA of the CDR3 is TGCGCCAGCAGCCACGGACAGGAGAATGAAAAACTGTTTTTT. The full variable domain, with the rest looked up from reference TRBV5-1 and TRBJ1-4, is KAGVTQTPRYLIKTRGQQVTLSCSPISGHRSVSWYQQTPGQGLQFLFEYFSETQRNKGNFPGRFSGRQFSNSRSEMNVSTLELGDSALYLCASSHGQENEKLFFGSGTQLSVL.

The table lists this clone with a few counts. CDR3 sequence (DNA): TGTGCCAGCAGCTTATCTTTCCATCAGCCCCAGCATTTT. Its translation is CASSLSFHQPQHF. The chain couples TRBV11-2 to TRBJ1-5, with D hard to call. Germline-derived CDR1 and CDR2 are SGHAT and FQNNGV. The CDR3 consists of 13 residues. V lost 2 bases and J 5 bases, leaving 7 bases between the germline ends.